These 29 T cell receptor beta chains originate from one sample sequenced in a study of CD8 T cells in ankylosing spondylitis. Study-wide results and caveats: Blood from ankylosing spondylitis patients appeared to carry a characteristic roughly eight-variant TCR beta motif.

Their antigen targets remain unknown. TCRdb re-derived calls from the 5' RACE reads in MiXCR, one entry per CDR3 protein. This table has around 140,000 distinct CDR3 sequences, 15% to 20% appearing once. Sequenced sample: blood, either unsorted or a sorted T cell fraction (not recorded which). These receptors were taken from a male donor with ankylosing spondylitis.

This clonotype showed up just a few times. The chain couples TRBV9 to TRBJ1-3; D may be TRBD1 (6 bases). V lost 2 bases, J lost 2 bases, and 11 bases lay in between. The CDR3 is 15 amino acids. Germline-derived CDR1 and CDR2 are SGDLS and YYNGEE. As DNA, the CDR3 is TGTGCCAGCAGCGTTGCGTCAGGGGCTGGAAACACCATATATTTT. Its protein is CASSVASGAGNTIYF.

The sample holds a few counts of this clonotype. This CDR3 reads CASSPTGQVYNEQFF. CDR3 sequence (DNA): TGTGCCAGCAGTCCCACGGGACAGGTCTACAATGAGCAGTTCTTC. J is TRBJ2-1 and V is TRBV28; 8 positions match TRBD1. The V and J ends lost 5 bases and 3 bases, in that order; junction bases with no gene match: 6. The CDR3 covers 15 residues. The germline gives CDR1 MDHEN, CDR2 SYDVKM.

The rearrangement joins TRBV4-2 to TRBJ2-7, with unresolved D. CDR3 size: 16 residues. The germline gives CDR1 LGHNA, CDR2 YNFKEQ. The V and J ends lost 0 bases and 2 bases respectively, with 14 bases between them. CDR3 in amino acids: CASSQEDKNPAYEQYF. The CDR3 DNA reads as TGTGCCAGCAGCCAAGAGGATAAGAACCCAGCCTACGAGCAGTACTTC.

This clonotype came up a few times. V usage is TRBV4-3 and J usage is TRBJ2-5; possibly TRBD2 for D (5 bases). CDR3 length equals 20 residues. Trimming took off 0 bases at V and 4 bases at J, with 27 bases between the two ends. Per germline, CDR1 LGHNA and CDR2 YSLEER. The CDR3 DNA reads as TGCGCCAGCAGCCAAGATCTCCTTTCGGTCGGAGGCGGCACGAGAGAGACCCAGTACTTC. It encodes CASSQDLLSVGGGTRETQYF.

This clonotype was observed a handful of times. The rearrangement uses TRBV7-9 and TRBJ2-7; 12 positions agree with TRBD2. The CDR3 runs 17 residues. After removal of 4 bases from V and 2 bases from J, the junction contained 9 bases not matched to a gene. The germline CDR1 and CDR2 sequences are SEHNR and FQNEAQ (reference sequence). The CDR3 nucleotides read TGTGCCAGCAGCTCAGAAAGGACTAGCGGGATACCCTACGAGCAGTACTTC. It is translated as CASSSERTSGIPYEQYF.

The chain combines TRBV9 with TRBJ2-1; the D is unclear. Germline V gene lookup returns CDR1 SGDLS and CDR2 YYNGEE. This CDR3 comprises 15 residues. The V end lost 0 bases, the J end lost 1 base, and 8 bases lay between the germline ends. CDR3 loop: CASSVGERSYNEQFF. For the CDR3, the DNA is TGTGCCAGCAGCGTAGGGGAACGTTCCTACAATGAGCAGTTCTTC.

The chain links TRBV7-3 to TRBJ2-3, with 8 nucleotides matching TRBD2. The CDR3 extends over 16 amino acids. Per germline, CDR1 SGHTA and CDR2 FQGTGA. The V and J ends lost 2 bases and 6 bases, in that order; junction bases with no gene match: 10. The CDR3 coding sequence is TGTGCCAGCAGCTTAGGGATAGCGGGAAGGATGGATACGCAGTATTTT. Its protein is CASSLGIAGRMDTQYF.

CDR3 region: CASRDGGYEQYF. As DNA, the CDR3 is TGTGCCAGCAGAGACGGGGGCTACGAGCAGTACTTC. The chain links TRBV7-9 to TRBJ2-7; weak D call: TRBD2 (6 bases). Trimming shortened V by 6 bases and J by 3 bases, and 9 bases separated the two germline ends. Per germline, CDR1 SEHNR and CDR2 FQNEAQ (reference sequence). The CDR3 has 12 residues.

This clonotype was seen a few times. The genes are TRBV27 and TRBJ2-3; 12 nucleotides line up with TRBD2. V lost 7 bases to trimming and J lost 9 bases; unmatched junction nucleotides: 8. This CDR3 contains 14 residues. CDR1 MNHEY and CDR2 SMNVEV come from the germline V gene (reference sequence). DNA of the CDR3: TGTGCCAGCACCCAAGGACTAGCGGGAAGCACGCAGTATTTT. Protein product: CASTQGLAGSTQYF.

This clonotype came up a few times. The genes are TRBV5-8 and TRBJ2-5; weak D call: TRBD1 (5 bases). The CDR3 is 16 residues long. Trimming removed 1 base at V and 2 bases at J, with 15 bases between. Germline V gene lookup returns CDR1 SGHTS and CDR2 YDEGEE. As DNA, the CDR3 is TGTGCCAGCAGCTTGTCCCCCGACAGCTTTCAAGAGACCCAGTACTTC. Translation gives CASSLSPDSFQETQYF.

The rearrangement links TRBV27 to TRBJ1-4; the D is unclear. The V and J ends lost 0 bases and 7 bases respectively, with 15 bases between them. Germline CDR1 is MNHEY and CDR2 is SMNVEV (reference sequence). This CDR3 contains 16 residues. Here the CDR3 DNA reads TGTGCCAGCAGTTTATCGGTGACGGAGTCTGGTGAAAAACTGTTTTTT. Translation: CASSLSVTESGEKLFF.

The chain employs TRBV15 and TRBJ2-2, with no clear D. CDR3 size: 14 residues. V was clipped by 5 bases and J by 1 base, with 8 bases between them. The V gene's germline CDR1 is LNHNV and CDR2 YYDKDF (reference sequence). For the CDR3, the DNA is TGTGCCACCAGCGCGTTAGAGAACACCGGGGAGCTGTTTTTT. Amino acid sequence: CATSALENTGELFF. Combining the CDR3 with reference TRBV15 and TRBJ2-2 gives the whole variable domain DAMVIQNPRYQVTQFGKPVTLSCSQTLNHNVMYWYQQKSSQAPKLLFHYYDKDFNNEADTPDNFQSRRPNTSFCFLDIRSPGLGDTAMYLCATSALENTGELFFGEGSRLTVL.

V gene TRBV7-9 combines with J gene TRBJ2-7; possibly TRBD1 for D (6 bases). Germline assignment: CDR1 SEHNR and CDR2 FQNEAQ (reference sequence). This CDR3 has 13 amino acids. The V end was cut by 0 bases, the J end by 7 bases, with 10 bases between. Here the CDR3 DNA reads TGTGCCAGCAGCTTAGCTCCGAGGGGGGAGCAGTACTTC. It specifies CASSLAPRGEQYF.

This rearrangement joins TRBV24-1 to TRBJ2-1, with 13 bases aligning to TRBD2. CDR3 length equals 16 residues. Trimming removed 4 bases from V and 7 bases from J; junction bases left unmatched: 6. Germline V gives CDR1 KGHDR, CDR2 SFDVKD. The chain's CDR3 is CATSDPGLAGTNEQFF. The DNA for the CDR3 is TGTGCCACCAGTGACCCGGGACTAGCGGGAACAAATGAGCAGTTCTTC.

In DNA, the CDR3 is TGTGCCAGCAGCGGTCCAAAGGTTATGGGGACCGGGGAGCTGTTTTTT. Its protein product is CASSGPKVMGTGELFF. The V and J genes are TRBV7-9 and TRBJ2-2; D is unresolved. Trimming pared 5 bases from V and 5 bases from J, leaving 18 bases between. Germline-derived CDR1 and CDR2 are SEHNR and FQNEAQ (reference sequence). This CDR3 is built from 16 residues.

This chain links TRBV27 with TRBJ2-7; 14 positions agree with TRBD2. V shed 3 bases and J 3 bases; nucleotides not matched to a gene: 7. CDR1 is MNHEY, CDR2 SMNVEV, per germline (reference sequence). The CDR3 totals 17 residues. For the CDR3, the DNA is TGTGCCAGCAGTTTTTGGACTAGCGGGAGGCGGGTCTACGAGCAGTACTTC. This codes for CASSFWTSGRRVYEQYF.

The table lists this clonotype with a few counts. V is TRBV4-1 and J is TRBJ2-3, with TRBD1 matching 8 bases. Trimming at V came to 2 bases and at J to 4 bases, leaving 8 bases not matched to a gene. The CDR3 is 16 residues long. Germline assignment: CDR1 MGHRA and CDR2 YSYEKL. Written as DNA, the CDR3 is TGCGCCAGCAGCCAACCGAGGACAGGGCCCCCAGATACGCAGTATTTT. It yields the protein CASSQPRTGPPDTQYF.

This chain uses TRBV6-5 with TRBJ1-1; D not resolved. Germline V CDR1 and CDR2: MNHEY, SVGAGI. V was shortened by 2 bases and J by 4 bases, with 14 bases between the two germline ends. This CDR3 has 15 amino acids. The CDR3 loop reads CASSYALIGVTEAFF. CDR3 DNA: TGTGCCAGCAGTTACGCCCTTATTGGAGTCACTGAAGCTTTCTTT.

The chain couples TRBV20-1 to TRBJ2-5; D possibly corresponds to TRBD1 (6 bases). The CDR3 consists of 14 residues. With 5 bases removed from V and 3 bases from J, the gap between germline ends came to 16 bases. The germline CDR1 and CDR2 sequences are DFQATT and SNEGSKA (reference sequence). For the CDR3, the DNA is TGCAGTGCTCCCCCTGACAGGCCCAAAGAGACCCAGTACTTC. Its protein product is CSAPPDRPKETQYF.

This clonotype appeared a few times. This chain joins TRBV18 and TRBJ2-7, with D uncertain. V dropped 3 bases and J dropped 2 bases, with 8 bases sitting between them. Per the germline V gene, CDR1 is KGHSH and CDR2 is LQKENI. The CDR3 is made up of 13 amino acids. The CDR3 DNA is TGTGCCAGCTCACCCGAGGACGCCTACGAGCAGTACTTC. Its translation is CASSPEDAYEQYF.

This chain uses TRBV27 with TRBJ2-7; 8 bases align to TRBD2. Trimming took 10 bases from V and 1 from J; bases not matched to a gene: 3. The CDR3 spans 12 residues. Germline V gives CDR1 MNHEY, CDR2 SMNVEV (reference sequence). The CDR3 is CATVAGSYEQYF. In nucleotides, the CDR3 is TGTGCCACCGTAGCGGGATCCTACGAGCAGTACTTC.

V is TRBV7-9 and J is TRBJ2-7; D possibly corresponds to TRBD2 (5 bases). Trimming shortened V by 2 bases and J by 5 bases, and 13 bases separated the two germline ends. Germline loops: CDR1 SEHNR, CDR2 FQNEAQ (reference sequence). CDR3 length: 14 amino acids. The CDR3 loop is CASSLKASLDEQYF. The CDR3 nucleotides read TGTGCCAGCAGCTTAAAGGCTAGCCTGGACGAGCAGTACTTC. The whole variable domain, remainder taken from reference TRBV7-9 and TRBJ2-7, is DTGVSQNPRHKITKRGQNVTFRCDPISEHNRLYWYRQTLGQGPEFLTYFQNEAQLEKSRLLSDRFSAERPKGSFSTLEIQRTEQGDSAMYLCASSLKASLDEQYFGPGTRLTVT.

The V call is TRBV4-1, the J call TRBJ2-7; 7 bases are shared with TRBD1. Germline trimming cut 3 bases from V and 0 bases from J; bases unmatched to any gene: 8. CDR1 is MGHRA, CDR2 YSYEKL, per germline. The CDR3 runs 16 residues. For the CDR3, the DNA is TGCGCCAGCAGCCAGTCGAGGGGGCAGAGCTCCTACGAGCAGTACTTC. Its protein is CASSQSRGQSSYEQYF.

The chain recombines TRBV19 with TRBJ2-3; 7 bases are a match to TRBD1. Germline V CDR1 and CDR2: LNHDA, SQIVND (reference sequence). V gave up 7 bases and J gave up 0 bases; unmatched junction bases: 7. The CDR3 totals 15 residues. CDR3 amino acids: CASKTGTASTDTQYF. CDR3 nucleotide sequence: TGTGCCAGTAAGACCGGGACAGCTAGCACAGATACGCAGTATTTT.

This clonotype was found a few times. The chain employs TRBV5-6 and TRBJ1-5; D gene unclear. The germline V and J ends were trimmed by 4 bases and 8 bases, with 10 bases remaining between them. Looked up from germline, CDR1 is SGHDT and CDR2 is YYEEEE. CDR3 length equals 12 residues. The CDR3 protein is CASSGPLEPQHF. The CDR3 DNA reads TGTGCCAGCAGCGGGCCCCTGGAGCCCCAGCATTTT.

This clonotype showed up just a few times. The CDR3: CASSLWREFDNEQFF. CDR3 DNA: TGTGCCAGCAGCTTATGGCGGGAGTTTGACAATGAGCAGTTCTTC. The chain carries TRBV11-2 and TRBJ2-1, with TRBD2 identical over 7 bases. V dropped 2 bases and J dropped 5; count of bases not matched to a gene: 6. CDR1 is SGHAT, CDR2 FQNNGV, per germline. The length of the CDR3 is 15 residues.

The rearrangement joins TRBV27 to TRBJ1-4, with D maybe TRBD1 (5 bases). Germline values: CDR1 MNHEY, CDR2 SMNVEV (reference sequence). This CDR3 contains 16 residues. Deletions cut 0 bases from V and 8 bases from J, with 16 bases between. The CDR3 spells CASSLSKGQGKEKLFF. The CDR3 nucleotides are TGTGCCAGCAGTTTATCGAAGGGGCAGGGCAAAGAAAAACTGTTTTTT.

This clonotype was recorded a few times. The chain recombines TRBV27 with TRBJ2-1; TRBD1 is a possible D gene (6 bases). Trimming stripped 5 bases from V and 0 bases from J, with 11 bases between. The CDR3 loop spans 15 amino acids. Germline lookup yields CDR1 MNHEY and CDR2 SMNVEV (reference sequence). The CDR3 sequence: CASSPTGSSYNEQFF. The CDR3 region has the DNA TGTGCCAGCAGTCCCACAGGGAGCTCCTACAATGAGCAGTTCTTC.

CDR3 nucleotide sequence: TGTGCCAGCAGTCTACGGAGGACTAGCGGGAAGTACGAGCAGTACTTC. Its translation is CASSLRRTSGKYEQYF. J is TRBJ2-7 and V is TRBV6-5; 12 nucleotides align to TRBD2. Germline CDR1 is MNHEY and CDR2 is SVGAGI. J gave up 4 bases and V 5 bases, and 9 bases lay outside the gene matches. The CDR3 loop spans 16 amino acids.